A selection of T cell receptor beta chains follows, all from one sample in a study of OX40 agonist ivuxolimab in advanced cancers. Method: immunoSEQ multiplex PCR; TCRdb's copy keeps in-frame clones and lacks some. The sample lists 40,000 or so clones, around 84% occurring once. This specimen consisted of CD4+ or CD8+ T cells sorted from blood, obtained in a trial of the OX40 agonist ivuxolimab. The receptor source for this set is an adult with an advanced solid tumor such as melanoma, head and neck, liver or kidney cancer. The CDR3 runs from the conserved cysteine through the conserved F or W. A D gene is named only where the DNA matches it firmly. Part of the rows lack a size; the others show once, few, many or a class for expanded clones.

J gene,clone size,V gene,D gene,CDR3 protein,CDR3 DNA
TRBJ2-7,-,TRBV28,-,CASSLILQSYEQYF,TGTGCCAGCAGTTTAATACTACAGTCCTACGAGCAGTACTTC
TRBJ1-1,once,TRBV28,-,CASRIAGDTEAFF,TGTGCCAGCAGAATCGCGGGGGACACTGAAGCTTTCTTT
TRBJ2-3,-,TRBV6-5,TRBD2,CASSYSSGGITDTQYF,TGTGCCAGCAGTTACTCTAGCGGGGGGATCACAGATACGCAGTATTTT
TRBJ1-1,-,TRBV5-1,TRBD1,CASSLAGDREGTEAFF,TGCGCCAGCAGCCTCGCCGGGGACAGGGAGGGTACTGAAGCTTTCTTT
TRBJ2-7,-,TRBV10-3,-,CAISESGVYEQYF,TGTGCCATCAGTGAGTCGGGGGTCTACGAGCAGTACTTC
TRBJ1-2,-,TRBV6-6,TRBD1,CASSTRTGGDYGYTF,TGTGCCAGCAGTACCCGGACAGGGGGCGACTATGGCTACACCTTC
TRBJ2-7,-,TRBV5-6,-,CASSFGQTQYF,TGTGCCAGCAGCTTCGGGCAGACGCAGTACTTC
TRBJ2-3,-,TRBV28,-,CASSSSLLSDTQYF,TGTGCCAGCAGTTCTTCCCTTCTGTCAGATACGCAGTATTTT
TRBJ2-1,-,TRBV4-1,TRBD1,CASSLWSGTGYNEQFF,TGCGCCAGCAGCTTATGGTCCGGGACAGGATACAATGAGCAGTTCTTC
TRBJ2-4,-,TRBV9,TRBD1,CASSPTGPNRDIQYF,TGTGCCAGCAGCCCGACAGGGCCCAATCGGGACATTCAGTACTTC
TRBJ2-1,-,TRBV2,-,CASLRRTPSYNEQFF,TGTGCCAGCCTACGGAGAACCCCGTCCTACAATGAGCAGTTCTTC
TRBJ1-5,-,TRBV28,-,CASSLPPIEPQHF,TGTGCCAGCAGTTTACCGCCTATTGAGCCCCAGCATTTT
TRBJ2-1,-,TRBV9,-,CASKGGSYNEQFF,TGTGCCAGCAAGGGGGGCTCCTACAATGAGCAGTTCTTC
TRBJ2-7,-,TRBV7-9,-,CASSSPTGREQYF,TGTGCCAGCAGCTCCCCGACAGGAAGAGAGCAGTACTTC
TRBJ1-1,few,TRBV10-3,-,CATFSGNTEAFF,TGTGCCACCTTTTCGGGGAACACTGAAGCTTTCTTT
TRBJ1-4,-,TRBV27,-,CASSSFGPGQLLATNEKLFF,-
TRBJ1-1,-,TRBV4-1,-,CASSQADLIEAFF,TGCGCCAGCAGCCAGGCAGATCTTATTGAAGCTTTCTTT
TRBJ1-2,-,TRBV7-9,-,CASSGTVTNYGYTF,TGTGCCAGCAGCGGCACAGTCACTAACTATGGCTACACCTTC
TRBJ2-7,-,TRBV7-2,-,CASSLSPYEQYF,TGTGCCAGCAGCTTAAGCCCCTACGAGCAGTACTTC
TRBJ1-5,-,TRBV9,TRBD1,CASSAQGYREPQHF,TGTGCCAGCAGCGCACAGGGGTATCGGGAGCCCCAGCATTTT
TRBJ1-2,few,TRBV6-1,TRBD1,CASRMGQGPNYGYTF,TGTGCCAGCAGAATGGGACAGGGGCCCAACTATGGCTACACCTTC
TRBJ2-1,-,TRBV7-2,TRBD2,CASRGTSVYNEQFF,TGTGCCAGCAGAGGGACTAGCGTCTACAATGAGCAGTTCTTC
TRBJ1-4,-,TRBV4-1,-,CASSPGRATNEKLFF,TGCGCCAGCAGCCCGGGACGAGCAACTAATGAAAAACTGTTTTTT
TRBJ1-3,-,TRBV7-9,-,CASSPPDGLLGNTIYF,TGTGCCAGCAGCCCTCCTGATGGGCTTTTGGGAAACACCATATATTTT
TRBJ1-2,once,TRBV10-2,-,CASSESGTGYGYTF,TGCGCCAGCAGTGAGTCGGGGACGGGATATGGCTACACCTTC
TRBJ2-7,few,TRBV27,TRBD1,CASSISPGTGIYEQYF,TGTGCCAGCAGTATCTCCCCCGGGACAGGGATATACGAGCAGTACTTC
TRBJ1-1,once,TRBV11-3,-,CASSQGTVTEAFF,TGTGCCAGCAGCCAAGGTACGGTCACTGAAGCTTTCTTT
TRBJ2-1,-,TRBV7-9,TRBD1,CASSPGQFTFF,TGCGCCAGCAGCCCGGGACAGTTTACGTTCTTC
TRBJ1-4,-,TRBV11-2,-,CASRVGVAGEKLFF,TGTGCCAGCAGGGTGGGGGTTGCGGGTGAAAAACTGTTTTTT
TRBJ2-7,-,TRBV6-5,-,CASSSHPNGYEQYF,TGTGCCAGCAGTTCTCACCCCAACGGCTACGAGCAGTACTTC
TRBJ1-1,once,TRBV7-6,-,CASSLAGLSTEAFF,TGTGCCAGCAGCTTAGCGGGTCTAAGCACTGAAGCTTTCTTT
TRBJ2-1,-,TRBV14,-,CASSQGPYNEQFF,TGTGCCAGCAGCCAAGGACCCTACAATGAGCAGTTCTTC
TRBJ1-1,once,TRBV15,-,CATSMGSNTEAFF,TGTGCCACCAGCATGGGGAGTAACACTGAAGCTTTCTTT
TRBJ2-5,-,TRBV6-5,-,CASLYSGGMGETQYF,TGTGCCAGCCTTTACTCGGGCGGAATGGGAGAGACCCAGTACTTC
TRBJ2-2,-,TRBV5-4,-,CASSYGLKSNTGELFF,TGTGCCAGCAGTTATGGACTGAAGTCGAACACCGGGGAGCTGTTTTTT
TRBJ2-4,-,TRBV11-2,TRBD1,CASSLGRDRDAAKNIQYF,TGTGCCAGCAGCTTAGGGAGGGACAGGGATGCAGCCAAAAACATTCAGTACTTC
TRBJ2-3,-,TRBV7-2,-,CASSLYESSVDTQYF,TGTGCCAGCAGCTTATACGAGAGTAGCGTAGATACGCAGTATTTT
TRBJ2-5,-,TRBV28,-,CASSSSTLGRAIQETQYF,TGTGCCAGCAGTTCCTCAACTTTGGGCAGGGCGATCCAAGAGACCCAGTACTTC
TRBJ1-2,medium-sized,TRBV7-8,-,CASSLALAAYGYTF,TGTGCCAGCAGCTTAGCGCTGGCAGCCTATGGCTACACCTTC
TRBJ2-7,once,TRBV10-3,-,CAISEDGYEQYF,TGTGCCATCAGTGAGGACGGCTACGAGCAGTACTTC